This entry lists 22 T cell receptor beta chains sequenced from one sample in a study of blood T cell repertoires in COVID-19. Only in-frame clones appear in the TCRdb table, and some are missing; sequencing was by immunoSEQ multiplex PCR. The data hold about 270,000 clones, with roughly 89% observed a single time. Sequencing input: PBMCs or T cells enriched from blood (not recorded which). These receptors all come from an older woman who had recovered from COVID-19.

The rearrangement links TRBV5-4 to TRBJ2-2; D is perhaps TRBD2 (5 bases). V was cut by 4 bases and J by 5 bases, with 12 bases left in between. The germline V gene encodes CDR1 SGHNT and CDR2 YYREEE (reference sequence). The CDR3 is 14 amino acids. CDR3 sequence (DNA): TGTGCCAGCAGCCTTTGGTCGGGGACCGGGGAGCTGTTTTTT. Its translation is CASSLWSGTGELFF.

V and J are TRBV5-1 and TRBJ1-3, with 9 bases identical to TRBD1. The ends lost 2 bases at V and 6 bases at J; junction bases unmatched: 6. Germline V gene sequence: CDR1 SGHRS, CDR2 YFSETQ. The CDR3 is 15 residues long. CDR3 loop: CASSFTGGPSNTIYF. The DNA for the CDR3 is TGCGCCAGCAGCTTCACAGGGGGCCCTTCAAACACCATATATTTT.

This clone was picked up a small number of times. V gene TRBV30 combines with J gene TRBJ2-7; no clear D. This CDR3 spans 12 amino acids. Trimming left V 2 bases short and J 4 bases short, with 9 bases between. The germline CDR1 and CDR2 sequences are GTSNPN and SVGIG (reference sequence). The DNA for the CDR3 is TGTGCCTGGAGTATTGAGTGGTACGAGCAGTACTTC. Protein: CAWSIEWYEQYF.

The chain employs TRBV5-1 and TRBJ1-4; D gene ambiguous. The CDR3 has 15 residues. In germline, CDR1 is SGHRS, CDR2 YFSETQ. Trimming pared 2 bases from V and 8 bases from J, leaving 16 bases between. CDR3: CASSLAPGKLEKLFF. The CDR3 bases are TGCGCCAGCAGCTTAGCCCCCGGGAAATTGGAAAAACTGTTTTTT.

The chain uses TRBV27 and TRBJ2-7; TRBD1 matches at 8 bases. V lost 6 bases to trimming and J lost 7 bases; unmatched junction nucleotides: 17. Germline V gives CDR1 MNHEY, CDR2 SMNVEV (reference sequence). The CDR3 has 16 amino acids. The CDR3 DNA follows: TGTGCCAGCAGCTTCTTTGTTGGACAGGGCTCGAGGGAGCAGTACTTC. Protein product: CASSFFVGQGSREQYF.

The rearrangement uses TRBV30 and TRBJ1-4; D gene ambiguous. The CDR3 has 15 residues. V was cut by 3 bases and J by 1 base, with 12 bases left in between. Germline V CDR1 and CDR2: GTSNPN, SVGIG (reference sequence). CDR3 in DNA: TGTGCCTGGAGAGCCTTCGGGATAACTAATGAAAAACTGTTTTTT. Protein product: CAWRAFGITNEKLFF.

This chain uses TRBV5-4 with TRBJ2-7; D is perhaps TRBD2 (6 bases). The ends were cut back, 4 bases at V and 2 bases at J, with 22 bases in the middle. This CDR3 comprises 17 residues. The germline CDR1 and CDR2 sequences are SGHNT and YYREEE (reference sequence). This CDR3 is CASSAPWMKGGTYEQYF. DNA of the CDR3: TGTGCCAGCAGCGCCCCCTGGATGAAGGGCGGGACCTACGAGCAGTACTTC.

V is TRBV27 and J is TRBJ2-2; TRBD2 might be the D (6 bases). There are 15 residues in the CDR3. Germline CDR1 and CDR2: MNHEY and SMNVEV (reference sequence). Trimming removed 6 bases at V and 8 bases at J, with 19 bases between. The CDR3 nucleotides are TGTGCCAGCAGCGGGAGCGGAGACGTATCGGGGGAGCTGTTTTTT. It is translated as CASSGSGDVSGELFF.

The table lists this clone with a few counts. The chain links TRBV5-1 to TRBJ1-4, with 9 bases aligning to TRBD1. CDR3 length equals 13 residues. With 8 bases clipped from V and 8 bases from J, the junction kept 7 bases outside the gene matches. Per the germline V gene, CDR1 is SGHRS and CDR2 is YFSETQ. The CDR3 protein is CASRDRVGEKLFF. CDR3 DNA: TGCGCCAGTCGGGACAGGGTCGGCGAAAAACTGTTTTTT.

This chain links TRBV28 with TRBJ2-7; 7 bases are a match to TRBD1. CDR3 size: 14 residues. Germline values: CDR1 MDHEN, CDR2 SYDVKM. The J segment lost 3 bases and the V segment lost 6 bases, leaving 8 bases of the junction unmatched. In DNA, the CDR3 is TGTGCCAGCAGCCGCCGGGACAGCTACTACGAGCAGTACTTC. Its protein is CASSRRDSYYEQYF.

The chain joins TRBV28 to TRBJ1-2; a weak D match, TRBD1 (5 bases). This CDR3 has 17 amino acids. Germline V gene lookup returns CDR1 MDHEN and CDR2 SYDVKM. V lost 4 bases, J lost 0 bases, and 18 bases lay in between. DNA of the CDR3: TGTGCCAGCAGTTCCGACAGAACGGGGGAAGCTAACTATGGCTACACCTTC. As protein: CASSSDRTGEANYGYTF.

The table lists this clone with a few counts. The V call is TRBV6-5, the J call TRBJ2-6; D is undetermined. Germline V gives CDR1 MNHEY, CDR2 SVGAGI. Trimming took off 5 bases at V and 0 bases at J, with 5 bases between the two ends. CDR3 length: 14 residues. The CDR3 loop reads CASSPLSGANVLTF. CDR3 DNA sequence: TGTGCCAGCAGTCCTCTCTCTGGGGCCAACGTCCTGACTTTC.

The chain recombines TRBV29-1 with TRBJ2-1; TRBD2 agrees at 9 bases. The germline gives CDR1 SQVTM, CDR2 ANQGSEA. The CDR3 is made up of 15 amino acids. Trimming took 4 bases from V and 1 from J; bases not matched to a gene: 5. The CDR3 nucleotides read TGCAGCGTTGGAAGTCTAGCGGGGTCCTACAATGAGCAGTTCTTC. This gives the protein CSVGSLAGSYNEQFF.

The CDR3: CASSVEPGGETQYF. The CDR3 bases are TGTGCCAGCAGCGTAGAACCGGGGGGAGAGACCCAGTACTTC. The rearrangement uses TRBV9 and TRBJ2-5, with 7 bases lining up with TRBD2. The J segment lost 4 bases and the V segment lost 0 bases, leaving 3 bases of the junction unmatched. The CDR3 covers 14 residues. Germline V CDR1 and CDR2: SGDLS, YYNGEE.

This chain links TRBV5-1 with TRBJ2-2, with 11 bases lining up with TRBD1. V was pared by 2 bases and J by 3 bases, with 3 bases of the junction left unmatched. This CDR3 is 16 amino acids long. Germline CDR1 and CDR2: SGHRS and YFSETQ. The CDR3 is CASSLLGQGDTGELFF. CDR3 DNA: TGCGCCAGCAGCTTACTGGGACAGGGGGACACCGGGGAGCTGTTTTTT.

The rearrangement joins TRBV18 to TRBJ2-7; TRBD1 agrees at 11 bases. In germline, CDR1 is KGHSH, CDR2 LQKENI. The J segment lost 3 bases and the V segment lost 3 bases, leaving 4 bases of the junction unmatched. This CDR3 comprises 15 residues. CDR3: CASSPGTGGDYEQYF. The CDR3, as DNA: TGTGCCAGCTCACCCGGGACAGGGGGGGACTACGAGCAGTACTTC.

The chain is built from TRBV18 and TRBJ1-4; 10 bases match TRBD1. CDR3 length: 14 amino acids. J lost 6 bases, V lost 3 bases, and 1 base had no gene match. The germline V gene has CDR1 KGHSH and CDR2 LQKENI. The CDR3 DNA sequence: TGTGCCAGCTCACCCGGGACAGGGGATGAAAAACTGTTTTTT. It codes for CASSPGTGDEKLFF.

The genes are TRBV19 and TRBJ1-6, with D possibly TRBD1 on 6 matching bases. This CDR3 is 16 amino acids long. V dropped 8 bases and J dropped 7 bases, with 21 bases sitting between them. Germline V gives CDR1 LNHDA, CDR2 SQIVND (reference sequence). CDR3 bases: TGTGCCAGTCGACCGGGACCTCGTCAGGGGAATTCACCCCTCCACTTT. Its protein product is CASRPGPRQGNSPLHF.

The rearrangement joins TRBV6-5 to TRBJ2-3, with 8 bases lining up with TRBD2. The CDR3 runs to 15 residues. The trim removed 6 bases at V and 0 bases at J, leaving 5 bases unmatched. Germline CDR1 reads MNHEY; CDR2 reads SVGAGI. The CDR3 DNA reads TGTGCCAGCAGGAATAGCGGGGCTAGCACAGATACGCAGTATTTT. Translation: CASRNSGASTDTQYF.

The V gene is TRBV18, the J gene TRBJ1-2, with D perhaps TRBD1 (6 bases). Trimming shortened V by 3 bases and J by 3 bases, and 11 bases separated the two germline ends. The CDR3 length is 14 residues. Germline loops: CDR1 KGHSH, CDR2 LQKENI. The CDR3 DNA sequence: TGTGCCAGCTCACCTAGACAGGATCACTATGGCTACACCTTC. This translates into CASSPRQDHYGYTF.

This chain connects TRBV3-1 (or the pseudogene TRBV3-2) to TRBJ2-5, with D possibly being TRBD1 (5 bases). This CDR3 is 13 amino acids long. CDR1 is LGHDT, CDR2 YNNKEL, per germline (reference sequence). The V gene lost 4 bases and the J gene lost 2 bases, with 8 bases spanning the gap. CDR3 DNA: TGTGCCAGCAGCCTCCGGACACAAGAGACCCAGTACTTC. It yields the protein CASSLRTQETQYF.

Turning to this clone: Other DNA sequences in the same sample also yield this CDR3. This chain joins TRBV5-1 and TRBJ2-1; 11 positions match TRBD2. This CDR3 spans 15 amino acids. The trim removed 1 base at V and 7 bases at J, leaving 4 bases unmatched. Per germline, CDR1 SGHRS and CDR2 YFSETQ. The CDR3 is CASSLLAGGFNEQFF. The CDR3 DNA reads TGCGCCAGCAGCTTGTTAGCGGGAGGGTTTAATGAGCAGTTCTTC.